The source of this T cell receptor (beta chain) is a study of Ad26.COV2.S vaccination and SARS-CoV-2 variants. The data were produced by immunoSEQ multiplex PCR, yet TCRdb's version contains in-frame clones alone and is incomplete. The table lists 150,000 to 200,000 clones, around 88% of them singletons, with 4.5% to 7.5% in the top ten. Findings and limits, study-wide: Similar non-spike TCR breadth was observed in recipients of vaccine and of placebo. Placebo recipients showed lower spike-specific TCR breadth than vaccinees. Total T cell responses may have been underestimated by the TCR breadth and depth analyses. Substantial response breadth was reportedly seen for spike-specific CD8+ and CD4+ T cells after vaccination.

A remark on this clone: The antigen is not known.

The CDR3 covers 15 residues. CDR1 and CDR2 from the germline V gene are LGHDT and YNNKEL (reference sequence). The ends were cut back, 3 bases at V and 2 bases at J, with 10 bases in the middle. V gene TRBV3-1 (or the pseudogene TRBV3-2) combines with J gene TRBJ2-2; D gene unclear. This receptor was obtained from a human donor who had recovered from COVID-19. This specimen was peripheral blood, taken after recovery from COVID-19. The CDR3 is CASSQAWANTGELFF. For the CDR3, the DNA is TGTGCCAGCAGCCAGGCTTGGGCCAACACCGGGGAGCTGTTTTTT.